The 30 T cell receptor beta chains in this list originate from one sample, sequenced in a study of shared clonotypes between healthy human individuals (TCRdb year 2020). The library came from the immunoSEQ multiplex PCR assay. TCRdb limited this immuneACCESS table to in-frame rearrangements with V and J called. A share of clones is missing; checked studies link under half to unresolved V genes, and the rest is unexplained. A total of about 980,000 clones appear in this sample, approximately 80% of them only once. Of the sample, approximately 1.5% falls within the top ten clones. Material for sequencing was memory CD4+ T cells sorted from blood. This specimen's cell subset or site label, per the study, means: CD45RA-negative fraction. These receptors came from a man between 18 and 29 years old in good health.

This clone showed up just a few times. The chain recombines TRBV6-1 with TRBJ2-7, with 9 bases that match TRBD1. Germline-derived CDR1 and CDR2 are MNHNS and SASEGT. Trimming took 1 base from V and 7 from J; bases not matched to a gene: 5. CDR3 size: 14 residues. CDR3 coding DNA: TGTGCCAGCAGTGAAGAGAACAGGGGGCAAGAGCAGTACTTC. Residues: CASSEENRGQEQYF.

J is TRBJ1-6 and V is TRBV6-5; 8 nucleotides line up with TRBD1. The CDR3 totals 15 residues. From germline, CDR1 is MNHEY and CDR2 SVGAGI. Losses at the gene ends were 5 bases for V and 9 bases for J; bases not matched to a gene: 9. CDR3 protein: CASSRQGMLASPLHF. DNA for the CDR3: TGTGCCAGCAGTCGACAGGGGATGCTTGCTTCACCCCTCCACTTT.

The chain links TRBV21-1 to TRBJ1-1; the table's D call, TRBD1, was not checked against the DNA. TRBV21-1 is a documented pseudogene. This CDR3 is built from 15 residues. Here the CDR3 reads CASSQETGSEREAFF. As DNA, the CDR3 is TGTGCCAGCAGCCAAGAGACAGGGTCTGAGAGGGAAGCTTTCTTT.

The sample holds one count of this clone. V usage is TRBV6-5 and J usage is TRBJ1-2, with D unresolved. CDR3 length: 11 residues. Germline V gene data show CDR1 as MNHEY and CDR2 as SVGAGI. Between the trimmed V and J ends, which lost 5 bases and 8 bases, there was a span of 9 bases. CDR3: CASSDPGGYTF. CDR3 in DNA: TGTGCCAGCAGTGACCCTGGGGGCTACACCTTC.

The V call is TRBV11-2, the J call TRBJ1-6, with TRBD1 matching over 9 bases. The CDR3 loop spans 17 amino acids. From germline, CDR1 is SGHAT and CDR2 FQNNGV. The J segment lost 6 bases and the V segment lost 5 bases, leaving 11 bases of the junction unmatched. CDR3 region: CASSPRRVTGGNSPLHF. CDR3 in DNA: TGTGCCAGCAGCCCCCGCCGCGTGACAGGGGGTAATTCACCCCTCCACTTT.

The V call is TRBV27, the J call TRBJ1-4; D unclear. CDR3 length equals 13 residues. CDR1 and CDR2 (germline): MNHEY, SMNVEV (reference sequence). V was shortened by 0 bases and J by 7 bases, with 6 bases between the two germline ends. The DNA for the CDR3 is TGTGCCAGCAGTTTATCGAAGGTTGAAAAACTGTTTTTT. It is translated as CASSLSKVEKLFF.

The chain is built from TRBV7-2 and TRBJ2-7, with 7 bases lining up with TRBD1. Germline lookup yields CDR1 SGHTA and CDR2 FQGNSA. The CDR3 sequence is 15 residues long. After removal of 0 bases from V and 2 bases from J, the junction contained 4 bases not matched to a gene. The CDR3 coding sequence is TGTGCCAGCAGCTTAGCGAGGGACAGAACCTACGAGCAGTACTTC. It specifies CASSLARDRTYEQYF.

The gene calls are TRBV14 and TRBJ1-6; D gene uncertain. Per the germline V gene, CDR1 is SGHDN and CDR2 is FVKESK. Trimming pared 0 bases from V and 9 bases from J, leaving 15 bases between. The CDR3 sequence is 16 residues long. For the CDR3, the DNA is TGTGCCAGCAGCCAAGATCGGGGTTTGCGGACTTCACCCCTCCACTTT. Amino acid sequence: CASSQDRGLRTSPLHF.

This clone was found once. This chain joins TRBV7-9 and TRBJ2-5; 7 bases match TRBD1. V dropped 3 bases and J dropped 4; count of bases not matched to a gene: 8. Germline CDR1 reads SEHNR; CDR2 reads FQNEAQ (reference sequence). The CDR3 has 15 amino acids. This chain's CDR3 is CASSFGSGGPETQYF. CDR3 DNA: TGTGCCAGCAGCTTCGGTTCAGGGGGTCCAGAGACCCAGTACTTC.

The genes are TRBV5-1 and TRBJ2-5; 9 bases match TRBD2. V was pared by 2 bases and J by 2 bases, with 7 bases of the junction left unmatched. CDR1 is SGHRS and CDR2 is YFSETQ in the germline V gene. The length of the CDR3 is 16 residues. CDR3 sequence reads: CASSFSVAGAQETQYF. The DNA for the CDR3 is TGCGCCAGCAGCTTCTCGGTAGCGGGGGCACAAGAGACCCAGTACTTC.

This chain links TRBV7-8 with TRBJ2-7, with D possibly matching TRBD2 (6 bases). This CDR3 comprises 14 residues. The V and J ends lost 0 bases and 3 bases respectively, with 9 bases between them. Germline V gene lookup returns CDR1 SGHVS and CDR2 FQNEAQ. For the CDR3, the DNA is TGTGCCAGCAGCTTAGCGTACGGGAGCTACGAGCAGTACTTC. Its protein product is CASSLAYGSYEQYF.

The chain recombines TRBV18 with TRBJ1-2; possibly TRBD1 for D (5 bases). The CDR3 totals 16 residues. Between the trimmed V and J ends, which lost 2 bases and 6 bases, there was a span of 19 bases. In germline, CDR1 is KGHSH, CDR2 LQKENI. CDR3 nucleotides: TGTGCCAGCTCACCAGCTTCCCAGGGAAGTCTCCATGGCTACACCTTC. Translation: CASSPASQGSLHGYTF.

The genes are TRBV4-1 and TRBJ1-1; D unclear. In germline, CDR1 is MGHRA, CDR2 YSYEKL. V was clipped by 0 bases and J by 2 bases, with 4 bases between them. The CDR3 contains 13 residues. The CDR3 is CASSQDTNTEAFF. The CDR3 nucleotides read TGCGCCAGCAGCCAAGATACTAACACTGAAGCTTTCTTT.

The chain employs TRBV18 and TRBJ2-7; tentatively, D is TRBD2 (6 bases). V lost 2 bases and J 3 bases, leaving 14 bases between the germline ends. This CDR3 region has 15 residues. Germline V gene data show CDR1 as KGHSH and CDR2 as LQKENI. CDR3 loop: CASSPGGTALYEQYF. Written as DNA, the CDR3 is TGTGCCAGCTCACCAGGGGGGACCGCCCTCTACGAGCAGTACTTC.

J is TRBJ1-4 and V is TRBV28; 7 bases agree with TRBD1. CDR1 and CDR2 from the germline V gene are MDHEN and SYDVKM. The CDR3 loop spans 11 amino acids. Trimming took 8 bases from V and 13 from J; bases not matched to a gene: 7. The CDR3 protein is CASVNRDRLFF. In nucleotides, the CDR3 is TGTGCCAGCGTGAACAGGGACAGACTGTTTTTT.

This sequence joins TRBV7-2 and TRBJ2-7; 9 bases fit TRBD1. CDR1 and CDR2 from the germline V gene are SGHTA and FQGNSA. The CDR3 extends over 14 amino acids. The ends lost 5 bases at V and 3 bases at J; junction bases unmatched: 5. For the CDR3, the DNA is TGTGCCAGCAGCCCAGACAGGGGGGACTACGAGCAGTACTTC. Its protein product is CASSPDRGDYEQYF. Using reference TRBV7-2 and TRBJ2-7 for the parts outside the CDR3, the full variable domain is GAGVSQSPSNKVTEKGKDVELRCDPISGHTALYWYRQSLGQGLEFLIYFQGNSAPDKSGLPSDRFSAERTGGSVSTLTIQRTQQEDSAVYLCASSPDRGDYEQYFGPGTRLTVT.

This clone was detected a few times. The chain employs TRBV6-1 and TRBJ2-7; 7 bases fit TRBD1. The germline CDR1 and CDR2 sequences are MNHNS and SASEGT. This CDR3 has 14 amino acids. The V gene end was trimmed by 6 bases and the J gene end by 0 bases; junction bases not matched to a gene: 5. The CDR3 DNA reads TGTGCCAGCAGGGACAGGTCTAGCTCCTACGAGCAGTACTTC. Translated: CASRDRSSSYEQYF.

The rearrangement uses TRBV7-2 and TRBJ2-3, with 8 positions matching TRBD2. The germline gives CDR1 SGHTA, CDR2 FQGNSA. The J segment lost 5 bases and the V segment lost 5 bases, leaving 9 bases of the junction unmatched. This CDR3 comprises 15 residues. The CDR3 bases are TGTGCCAGCAGCGCAGACAGCCTAGCGGGAGATACGCAGTATTTT. Translation: CASSADSLAGDTQYF.

The chain carries TRBV11-2 and TRBJ2-5, with unresolved D. CDR3 length: 14 amino acids. Germline lookup yields CDR1 SGHAT and CDR2 FQNNGV. Trimming left V 4 bases short and J 4 bases short, with 13 bases between. The CDR3 DNA reads as TGTGCCAGCAGCTCAGCACGGCGAGTAGAGACCCAGTACTTC. Its translation is CASSSARRVETQYF.

J is TRBJ2-2 and V is TRBV10-2; D tentatively fits TRBD1 or TRBD2 (5 bases each). The CDR3 extends over 12 amino acids. V was cut by 6 bases and J by 7 bases, with 9 bases left in between. Germline-derived CDR1 and CDR2 are WSHSY and SAAADI. CDR3: CASSGTFGELFF. In nucleotides, the CDR3 is TGCGCCAGCAGCGGGACCTTCGGGGAGCTGTTTTTT.

The chain uses TRBV18 and TRBJ2-1, with 8 bases fitting TRBD1. V lost 0 bases to trimming and J lost 5 bases; unmatched junction nucleotides: 6. The CDR3 spans 16 residues. CDR1 is KGHSH and CDR2 is LQKENI in the germline V gene. CDR3 sequence (DNA): TGTGCCAGCTCACCACCGATGGGACAGGTAAACAATGAGCAGTTCTTC. This translates into CASSPPMGQVNNEQFF. The full variable domain, completed using reference TRBV18 and TRBJ2-1, is NAGVMQNPRHLVRRRGQEARLRCSPMKGHSHVYWYRQLPEEGLKFMVYLQKENIIDESGMPKERFSAEFPKEGPSILRIQQVVRGDSAAYFCASSPPMGQVNNEQFFGPGTRLTVL.

This chain uses TRBV2 with TRBJ2-3; 13 bases line up with TRBD2. J was trimmed by 6 bases and V by 6 bases; bases with no gene match: 9. CDR3 length equals 16 residues. The V gene's germline CDR1 is SNHLY and CDR2 FYNNEI. The CDR3 DNA sequence: TGTGCCAGCAGAGCCGGGACTAGCGGGATCGGCGATACGCAGTATTTT. Its translation is CASRAGTSGIGDTQYF.

CDR3 nucleotide sequence: TGTGCCAGCTCTTCGACAGGGGAGACCCAGTACTTC. Translated, it gives CASSSTGETQYF. This sequence joins TRBV28 and TRBJ2-5, with TRBD1 matching 7 bases. There are 12 residues in the CDR3. After removal of 8 bases from V and 5 bases from J, the junction contained 5 bases not matched to a gene. Per germline, CDR1 MDHEN and CDR2 SYDVKM. The whole variable domain, remainder taken from reference TRBV28 and TRBJ2-5, is DVKVTQSSRYLVKRTGEKVFLECVQDMDHENMFWYRQDPGLGLRLIYFSYDVKMKEKGDIPEGYSVSREKKERFSLILESASTNQTSMYLCASSSTGETQYFGPGTRLLVL.

A remark on this clone: This same CDR3 is encoded by further DNA sequences in the sample. The V and J genes are TRBV5-4 and TRBJ2-7, with D perhaps given as TRBD1 or TRBD2 (5 bases each). Germline V gives CDR1 SGHNT, CDR2 YYREEE (reference sequence). The CDR3 is 15 residues long. V was trimmed by 5 bases and J by 0 bases, leaving 15 bases between them. This CDR3 is CASSLAGTPSYEQYF. The CDR3 DNA follows: TGTGCCAGCAGTCTAGCCGGGACCCCCTCCTACGAGCAGTACTTC.

The chain uses TRBV28 and TRBJ2-7, with 8 bases aligning to TRBD2. The CDR3 is 14 residues long. The trim removed 4 bases at V and 6 bases at J, leaving 8 bases unmatched. Per germline, CDR1 MDHEN and CDR2 SYDVKM. As DNA, the CDR3 is TGTGCCAGCAGTTCGGGGACTAGTCTACGCGAGCAGTACTTC. Translation gives CASSSGTSLREQYF.

The CDR3 loop reads CASSLGSGALHF. DNA of the CDR3: TGTGCCAGCAGCTTAGGGTCAGGGGCCCTCCACTTT. V gene TRBV11-2 combines with J gene TRBJ1-6; maybe TRBD1 (6 bases). This CDR3 spans 12 amino acids. Trimming cost V 1 base and J 14 bases, with 9 bases left between them. CDR1 is SGHAT, CDR2 FQNNGV, per germline.

The chain joins TRBV30 to TRBJ1-5, with D possibly matching TRBD1 (5 bases). The CDR3 covers 13 residues. Germline CDR1 GTSNPN, CDR2 SVGIG (reference sequence). Trimming took off 2 bases at V and 8 bases at J, with 13 bases between the two ends. CDR3 DNA sequence: TGTGCCTGGAGTCACCAGGGACCTAAGCCCCAGCATTTT. Translating gives CAWSHQGPKPQHF.

This chain links TRBV20-1 with TRBJ1-2; perhaps TRBD1 as D (5 bases). Germline V gene data show CDR1 as DFQATT and CDR2 as SNEGSKA (reference sequence). The CDR3 has 11 residues. The CDR3 nucleotides read TGCAGGGGGGGAGCGACGATGAGCTACACCTTC. Protein: CRGGATMSYTF.

This clone was seen a few times. At the DNA level, this CDR3 is encoded by other sequences in the same sample as well. This chain connects TRBV30 to TRBJ1-1; no firm D call. Germline assignment: CDR1 GTSNPN and CDR2 SVGIG (reference sequence). CDR3 size: 14 residues. Trimming stripped 1 base from V and 0 bases from J, with 9 bases between. This CDR3 reads CAWSGGTLNTEAFF. The CDR3 bases are TGTGCCTGGAGTGGTGGTACATTGAACACTGAAGCTTTCTTT.

V and J are TRBV9 and TRBJ2-5; D is perhaps TRBD1 or TRBD2 (5 bases each). Trimming pared 4 bases from V and 0 bases from J, leaving 10 bases between. CDR3 length: 14 residues. CDR1 is SGDLS, CDR2 YYNGEE, per germline. The CDR3 here is CASSPQGHQETQYF. The DNA for the CDR3 is TGTGCCAGCAGCCCGCAGGGACACCAAGAGACCCAGTACTTC.